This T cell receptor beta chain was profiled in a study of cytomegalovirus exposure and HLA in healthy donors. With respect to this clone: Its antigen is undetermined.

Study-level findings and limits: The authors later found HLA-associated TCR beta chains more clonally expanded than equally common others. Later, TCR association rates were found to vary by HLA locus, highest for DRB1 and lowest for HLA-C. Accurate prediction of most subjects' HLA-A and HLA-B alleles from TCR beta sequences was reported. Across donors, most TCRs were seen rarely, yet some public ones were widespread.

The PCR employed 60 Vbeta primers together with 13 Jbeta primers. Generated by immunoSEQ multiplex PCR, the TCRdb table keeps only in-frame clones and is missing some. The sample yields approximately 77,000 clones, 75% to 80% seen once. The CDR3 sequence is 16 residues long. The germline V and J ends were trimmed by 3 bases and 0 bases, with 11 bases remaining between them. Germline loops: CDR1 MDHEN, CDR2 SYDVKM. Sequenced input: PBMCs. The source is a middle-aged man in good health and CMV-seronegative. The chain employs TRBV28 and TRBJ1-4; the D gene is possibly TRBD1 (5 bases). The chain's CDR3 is CASSFPDRATNEKLFF. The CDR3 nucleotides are TGTGCCAGCAGTTTCCCCGACAGAGCAACTAATGAAAAACTGTTTTTT.